Reported below is one T cell receptor (beta chain). This sample is drawn from a study of shared clonotypes between healthy human individuals. In the study overall: Researchers assigned three CD4 naive, three CD4 memory, two CD8 naive and one CD8 memory plate to each donor.

The CDR3 totals 15 residues. V was clipped by 5 bases and J by 6 bases; unmatched bases: 9. The germline CDR1 and CDR2 sequences are ENHRY and SYGVKD. Investigators spread the genomic DNA of each subset evenly over several immunoSEQ plates. Sorted-subset replicate PCR reactions were performed with around 200 ng DNA, corresponding to tens of thousands of T cell genomes. Here immunoSEQ multiplex PCR was the method, and the copy in TCRdb shows in-frame clones only, minus some. The sample records about 2.4 million clones, approximately 93% being singletons. The source is a man between 18 and 35 years old in good health. Some clones in this sample may be carry-over from other donors' samples. The sequenced sample consisted of naive CD4+ T cells from PBMCs. The subset is: CD45RA+ positively selected. The chain has TRBV10-3 and TRBJ2-7, with TRBD2 identical over 11 bases. Here the CDR3 reads CAISPLAGVQSEQYF. The CDR3 DNA sequence: TGTGCCATCAGTCCACTAGCGGGAGTGCAGTCCGAGCAGTACTTC.